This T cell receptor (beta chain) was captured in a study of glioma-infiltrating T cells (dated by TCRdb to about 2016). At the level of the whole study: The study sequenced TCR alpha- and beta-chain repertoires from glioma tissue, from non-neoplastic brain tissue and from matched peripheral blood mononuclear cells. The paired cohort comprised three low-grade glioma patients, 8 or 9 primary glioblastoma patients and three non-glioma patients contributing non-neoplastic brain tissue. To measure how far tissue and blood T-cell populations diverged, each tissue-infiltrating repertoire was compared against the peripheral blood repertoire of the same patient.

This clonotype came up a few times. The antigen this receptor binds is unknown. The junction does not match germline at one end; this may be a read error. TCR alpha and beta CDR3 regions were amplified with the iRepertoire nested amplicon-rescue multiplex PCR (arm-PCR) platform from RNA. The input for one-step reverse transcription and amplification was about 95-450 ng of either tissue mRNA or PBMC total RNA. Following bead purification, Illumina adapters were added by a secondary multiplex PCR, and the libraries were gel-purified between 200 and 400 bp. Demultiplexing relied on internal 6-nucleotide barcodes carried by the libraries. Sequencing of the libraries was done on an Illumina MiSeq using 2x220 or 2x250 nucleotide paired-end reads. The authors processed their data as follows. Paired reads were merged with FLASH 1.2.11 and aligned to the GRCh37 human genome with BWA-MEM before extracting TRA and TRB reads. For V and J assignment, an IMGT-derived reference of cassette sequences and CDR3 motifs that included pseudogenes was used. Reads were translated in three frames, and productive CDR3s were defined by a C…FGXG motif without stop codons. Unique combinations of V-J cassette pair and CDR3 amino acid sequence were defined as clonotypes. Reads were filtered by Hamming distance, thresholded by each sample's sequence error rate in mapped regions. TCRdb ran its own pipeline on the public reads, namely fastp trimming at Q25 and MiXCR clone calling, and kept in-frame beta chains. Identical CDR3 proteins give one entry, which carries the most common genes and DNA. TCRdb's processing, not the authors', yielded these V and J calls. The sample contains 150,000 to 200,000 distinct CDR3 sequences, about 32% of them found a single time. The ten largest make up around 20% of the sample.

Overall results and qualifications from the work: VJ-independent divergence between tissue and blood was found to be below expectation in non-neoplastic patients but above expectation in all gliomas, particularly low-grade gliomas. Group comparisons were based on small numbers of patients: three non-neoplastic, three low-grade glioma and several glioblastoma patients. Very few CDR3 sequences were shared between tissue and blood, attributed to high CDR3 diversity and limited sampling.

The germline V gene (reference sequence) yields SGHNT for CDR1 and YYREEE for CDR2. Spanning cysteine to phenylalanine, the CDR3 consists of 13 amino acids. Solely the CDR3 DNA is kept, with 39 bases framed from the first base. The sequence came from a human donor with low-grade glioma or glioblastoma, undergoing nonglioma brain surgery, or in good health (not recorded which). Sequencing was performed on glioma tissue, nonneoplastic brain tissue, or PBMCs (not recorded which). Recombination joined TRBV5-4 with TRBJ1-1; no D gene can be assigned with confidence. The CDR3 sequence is CASSSLSNPEAFF. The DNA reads TGTGCCAGCAGCTCCCTCTCGAACCCTGAAGCTTTCTTT.